These 16 T cell receptor beta chains came from one sample sequenced in a study of T cells after yellow fever vaccination. MiXCR, run by TCRdb on the 5' RACE reads, gives a single entry per CDR3 protein. The profile shows 500,000 to 650,000 distinct CDR3 sequences, approximately 13% of them singletons. Sequenced material: PBMCs, taken on the day of the yellow fever booster vaccination. Receptor source: a man aged 30 to 45 who received the YFV17D yellow fever vaccine.

In its sample, this clonotype was seen a few times. V is TRBV7-9 and J is TRBJ2-6; 7 nucleotides align to TRBD1. Germline V gene sequence: CDR1 SEHNR, CDR2 FQNEAQ (reference sequence). Trimming took 5 bases from V and 0 from J; bases not matched to a gene: 7. The CDR3 is 17 residues long. The CDR3 here is CASSQWDSSSGANVLTF. The CDR3 coding sequence is TGTGCCAGCAGCCAGTGGGACAGCAGCTCTGGGGCCAACGTCCTGACTTTC.

V gene TRBV29-1 combines with J gene TRBJ2-2; possibly TRBD1 for D (5 bases). The germline V gene encodes CDR1 SQVTM and CDR2 ANQGSEA. V lost 3 bases and J lost 4, with 12 bases in between. There are 14 residues in the CDR3. The CDR3 region has the DNA TGCAGCGTTGACCCAGCAGGGCCCACCGGGGAGCTGTTTTTT. Residues: CSVDPAGPTGELFF.

The V gene is TRBV28, the J gene TRBJ2-7; 8 positions agree with TRBD1. Germline values: CDR1 MDHEN, CDR2 SYDVKM. The CDR3 is 15 residues long. J gave up 2 bases and V 8 bases, and 11 bases lay outside the gene matches. The CDR3 DNA reads as TGTGCCAGCTTAAGACAGGGGCTTAAAACCTACGAGCAGTACTTC. It encodes CASLRQGLKTYEQYF.

This clonotype was counted only a few times. The chain couples TRBV19 to TRBJ2-1; 11 bases agree with TRBD1. The germline CDR1 and CDR2 sequences are LNHDA and SQIVND (reference sequence). The CDR3 loop spans 15 amino acids. V lost 5 bases and J lost 8; bases outside the gene matches: 8. The CDR3 sequence: CASSPRTGGNDEQFF. CDR3 DNA sequence: TGTGCCAGTAGTCCTCGGACAGGGGGCAACGATGAGCAGTTCTTC.

This clonotype was found a few times. The chain uses TRBV20-1 and TRBJ2-3; no firm D call. The CDR3 is 15 amino acids. Trimming took 4 bases from V and 2 from J, leaving 16 bases between them. Germline V gene data show CDR1 as DFQATT and CDR2 as SNEGSKA (reference sequence). The CDR3 coding sequence is TGCAGTGCTATAAGACCCCAAACTCTCACAGATACGCAGTATTTT. Translation: CSAIRPQTLTDTQYF.

This clonotype has a handful of counts. The V call is TRBV4-3, the J call TRBJ2-1, with TRBD2 as a possible D gene (7 bases). Trimming stripped 1 base from V and 9 bases from J, with 16 bases between. This CDR3 contains 15 residues. Germline CDR1 is LGHNA and CDR2 is YSLEER. DNA for the CDR3: TGCGCCAGCAGCCAAGTTTCTTATGGGGGGGCTGAGCAGTTCTTC. This gives the protein CASSQVSYGGAEQFF.

The CDR3, as DNA: TGTGCCAGCATCCCTCCGGGGGGATACGAGCAGTACTTC. Its protein product is CASIPPGGYEQYF. The chain links TRBV7-2 to TRBJ2-7, with TRBD2 matching 7 bases. Trimming removed 7 bases from V and 4 bases from J; junction bases left unmatched: 7. CDR3 length equals 13 residues. Looked up from germline, CDR1 is SGHTA and CDR2 is FQGNSA.

This clonotype was seen only once. The V call is TRBV4-3, the J call TRBJ2-2, with 10 nucleotides matching TRBD2. This CDR3 is built from 18 residues. J lost 5 bases, V lost 0 bases, and 9 bases had no gene match. Germline V gene data show CDR1 as LGHNA and CDR2 as YSLEER. The CDR3 DNA follows: TGCGCCAGCAGCCAAGATCCGCAACTAGCGGGGAATACCGGGGAGCTGTTTTTT. It yields the protein CASSQDPQLAGNTGELFF.

This clonotype appeared a few times. V and J are TRBV7-2 and TRBJ2-2; D ambiguous. Germline CDR1 reads SGHTA; CDR2 reads FQGNSA. CDR3 length: 16 amino acids. The ends were cut back, 5 bases at V and 0 bases at J, with 13 bases in the middle. The CDR3 sequence is CASSRRPPPNTGELFF. The CDR3 DNA follows: TGTGCCAGCAGCCGCCGGCCCCCCCCGAACACCGGGGAGCTGTTTTTT.

In this sample, this clonotype turned up a few times. This chain uses TRBV7-6 with TRBJ2-3; D not certain. Germline V gene data show CDR1 as SGHVS and CDR2 as FNYEAQ. This CDR3 contains 16 residues. The germline V and J ends were trimmed by 1 base and 6 bases, with 17 bases remaining between them. The DNA for the CDR3 is TGTGCCAGCAGCTTAGAGGCGGACCTTAAGAGGGATACGCAGTATTTT. Its translation: CASSLEADLKRDTQYF. The full variable domain, rest sourced from reference TRBV7-6 and TRBJ2-3, is GAGVSQSPRYKVTKRGQDVALRCDPISGHVSLYWYRQALGQGPEFLTYFNYEAQQDKSGLPNDRFSAERPEGSISTLTIQRTEQRDSAMYRCASSLEADLKRDTQYFGPGTRLTVL.

The chain combines TRBV27 with TRBJ1-1, with a weak D call TRBD1 (5 bases). This CDR3 is 8 amino acids long. Trimming took 9 bases from V and 10 from J, leaving 6 bases between them. Germline V lookup: CDR1 MNHEY, CDR2 SMNVEV (reference sequence). The CDR3: CARGGAFF. CDR3 DNA: TGTGCCAGGGGGGGAGCTTTCTTT.

J is TRBJ2-1 and V is TRBV19; the match to TRBD2 covers 14 bases. The V segment lost 3 bases and the J segment 10 bases; nucleotides outside the gene matches: 5. CDR3 length: 15 amino acids. The germline CDR1 and CDR2 sequences are LNHDA and SQIVND (reference sequence). The CDR3 reads CASSMGLAGAREQFF. The CDR3 DNA reads as TGTGCCAGTAGTATGGGACTAGCGGGGGCCAGGGAGCAGTTCTTC. Filled out from reference TRBV19 and TRBJ2-1, the complete variable domain reads DGGITQSPKYLFRKEGQNVTLSCEQNLNHDAMYWYRQDPGQGLRLIYYSQIVNDFQKGDIAEGYSVSREKKESFPLTVTSAQKNPTAFYLCASSMGLAGAREQFFGPGTRLTVL.

In this sample, this clonotype turned up a few times. This chain uses TRBV27 with TRBJ1-1; 7 nucleotides align to TRBD1. The V gene's germline CDR1 is MNHEY and CDR2 SMNVEV (reference sequence). Germline trimming cut 5 bases from V and 4 bases from J; bases unmatched to any gene: 7. The CDR3 sequence is 14 residues long. The CDR3 is CASSPQGGATEAFF. DNA of the CDR3: TGTGCCAGCAGTCCCCAGGGGGGGGCCACTGAAGCTTTCTTT.

This clonotype was counted a few times. The rearrangement uses TRBV29-1 and TRBJ2-7; 9 bases are shared with TRBD2. V was pared by 3 bases and J by 6 bases, with 0 bases of the junction left unmatched. Looked up from germline, CDR1 is SQVTM and CDR2 is ANQGSEA. The CDR3 is 11 residues long. Here the CDR3 reads CSVEREGEQYF. The DNA for the CDR3 is TGCAGCGTTGAGCGGGAGGGCGAGCAGTACTTC.

The chain employs TRBV27 and TRBJ2-5; a weak D match, TRBD1 (6 bases). CDR3 length: 13 residues. The ends were cut back, 3 bases at V and 7 bases at J, with 12 bases in the middle. Germline assignment: CDR1 MNHEY and CDR2 SMNVEV (reference sequence). The CDR3 reads CASSFGQLSTQYF. The DNA of the CDR3 is TGTGCCAGCAGTTTCGGACAGCTCTCGACCCAGTACTTC.

This clonotype appeared a few times. The chain carries TRBV10-3 and TRBJ2-1, with 9 bases lining up with TRBD2. The CDR3 spans 15 residues. Losses at the gene ends were 4 bases for V and 9 bases for J; bases not matched to a gene: 10. The germline V gene has CDR1 ENHRY and CDR2 SYGVKD. CDR3 residues: CAISVMAGGPSEQFF. The CDR3 DNA reads TGTGCCATCAGTGTTATGGCGGGAGGGCCTTCTGAGCAGTTCTTC.